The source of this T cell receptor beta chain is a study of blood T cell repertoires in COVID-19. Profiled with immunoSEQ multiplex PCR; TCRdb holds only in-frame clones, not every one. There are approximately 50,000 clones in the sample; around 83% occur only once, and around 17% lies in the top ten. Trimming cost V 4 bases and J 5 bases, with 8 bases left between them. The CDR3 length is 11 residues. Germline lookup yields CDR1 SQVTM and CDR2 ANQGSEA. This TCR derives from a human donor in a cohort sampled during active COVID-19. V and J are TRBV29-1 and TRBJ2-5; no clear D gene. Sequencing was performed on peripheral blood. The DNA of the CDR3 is TGCAGCGTTGGGGCGATTGAGACCCAGTACTTC. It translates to CSVGAIETQYF. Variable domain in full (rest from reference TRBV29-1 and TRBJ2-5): SAVISQKPSRDICQRGTSLTIQCQVDSQVTMMFWYRQQPGQSLTLIATANQGSEATYESGFVIDKFPISRPNLTFSTLTVSNMSPEDSSIYLCSVGAIETQYFGPGTRLLVL.